The 21 T cell receptor beta chains below were found in one sample sequenced in a study of T cells after posttransplantation cyclophosphamide. A marrow graft followed busulfan-fludarabine conditioning, with cyclophosphamide on days +3 and +4. Produced via immunoSEQ multiplex PCR; TCRdb's table is partial and in-frame only. The specimen has under 25,000 clones, none found just once. The starting material was PBMCs, obtained after allogeneic stem cell transplant with posttransplant cyclophosphamide. The receptors were gathered from a male patient in his late teens or twenties who received an allogeneic stem cell transplant from a related donor, was CMV-positive, and had no GVHD. These T cells may partly come from the graft donor.

In its sample, this clone was seen many times. V gene TRBV19 combines with J gene TRBJ2-3, with 8 bases lining up with TRBD1. The CDR3 has 16 residues. Per germline, CDR1 LNHDA and CDR2 SQIVND (reference sequence). V dropped 2 bases and J dropped 3; count of bases not matched to a gene: 7. This CDR3 is CASSILGRGRTDTQYF. CDR3 DNA sequence: TGTGCCAGTAGTATATTGGGCAGGGGGCGAACAGATACGCAGTATTTT.

The sample holds many counts of this clone. The V gene is TRBV14, the J gene TRBJ2-7; 7 bases fit TRBD1. This CDR3 region has 15 residues. Germline V CDR1 and CDR2: SGHDN, FVKESK. V lost 1 base, J lost 0 bases, and 3 bases stayed unmatched. For the CDR3, the DNA is TGTGCCAGCAGCCAAGGACAGGGAAGCTCCTACGAGCAGTACTTC. Protein product: CASSQGQGSSYEQYF.

This clone was seen many times. The rearrangement links TRBV5-5 to TRBJ1-1; 8 bases are shared with TRBD1. Germline assignment: CDR1 SGHKS and CDR2 YYEKEE (reference sequence). V lost 0 bases and J lost 7; bases outside the gene matches: 5. This CDR3 is 14 amino acids long. The CDR3 nucleotides read TGTGCCAGCAGCTTGGCAGGGGGCGCAGGTGAAGCTTTCTTT. Translated, it gives CASSLAGGAGEAFF.

This clone was picked up many times. The chain carries TRBV27 and TRBJ2-7, with 8 bases aligning to TRBD1. In germline, CDR1 is MNHEY, CDR2 SMNVEV (reference sequence). J gave up 7 bases and V 2 bases, and 4 bases lay outside the gene matches. The CDR3 has 13 amino acids. The CDR3 sequence: CASSLVTGGEQYF. The CDR3 coding sequence is TGTGCCAGCAGTTTAGTCACAGGGGGAGAGCAGTACTTC.

The sample holds many counts of this clone. The rearrangement links TRBV28 to TRBJ1-1; TRBD1 matches at 12 bases. This CDR3 spans 16 amino acids. Germline V gene data show CDR1 as MDHEN and CDR2 as SYDVKM. V shed 6 bases and J 3 bases; nucleotides not matched to a gene: 8. In DNA form, the CDR3 reads TGTGCCAGCAGCTTCTCCGGGACAGGGGGCGACACTGAAGCTTTCTTT. It codes for CASSFSGTGGDTEAFF. The full variable domain, rest sourced from reference TRBV28 and TRBJ1-1, is DVKVTQSSRYLVKRTGEKVFLECVQDMDHENMFWYRQDPGLGLRLIYFSYDVKMKEKGDIPEGYSVSREKKERFSLILESASTNQTSMYLCASSFSGTGGDTEAFFGQGTRLTVV.

This clone has ten or more counts. The CDR3 DNA reads as TGTGCCAGCAGCCCTAGCGGGGGGGCGGATGAGCAGTTCTTC. It codes for CASSPSGGADEQFF. The V gene is TRBV7-9, the J gene TRBJ2-1; 12 bases map to TRBD2. Germline V gives CDR1 SEHNR, CDR2 FQNEAQ (reference sequence). The CDR3 is 14 amino acids. The V segment lost 5 bases and the J segment 8 bases; nucleotides outside the gene matches: 4.

This clone has at least ten counts. The chain is built from TRBV7-6 and TRBJ2-1; possibly TRBD2 for D (6 bases). The CDR3 totals 17 residues. Trimming stripped 5 bases from V and 4 bases from J, with 21 bases between. Germline values: CDR1 SGHVS, CDR2 FNYEAQ. In nucleotides, the CDR3 is TGTGCCAGCAGCCCCGGGAGCGTGGGGTGGGGGTACAATGAGCAGTTCTTC. This codes for CASSPGSVGWGYNEQFF.

This clone was observed many times. The rearrangement links TRBV9 to TRBJ1-6; maybe TRBD1 (6 bases). CDR1 is SGDLS and CDR2 is YYNGEE in the germline V gene. The CDR3 extends over 16 amino acids. V lost 2 bases and J 4 bases, leaving 13 bases between the germline ends. The CDR3 is CASSVGPDSYNSPLHF. The DNA for the CDR3 is TGTGCCAGCAGCGTGGGTCCGGACAGTTATAATTCACCCCTCCACTTT.

There are many counts of this clone. The chain links TRBV19 to TRBJ2-1, with 10 bases that match TRBD2. This CDR3 contains 16 residues. Germline-derived CDR1 and CDR2 are LNHDA and SQIVND (reference sequence). V was pared by 3 bases and J by 3 bases, with 5 bases of the junction left unmatched. CDR3 sequence reads: CASSIIGTSVYNEQFF. The CDR3 region has the DNA TGTGCCAGTAGTATTATAGGGACTAGCGTCTACAATGAGCAGTTCTTC.

This clone was found many times. V is TRBV25-1 and J is TRBJ1-3; maybe TRBD1 (6 bases). With 4 bases removed from V and 4 bases from J, the gap between germline ends came to 14 bases. The CDR3 consists of 15 residues. Germline V lookup: CDR1 MGHDK, CDR2 SYGVNS. CDR3 DNA sequence: TGTGCCAGCAGTGGATACAGGGCCTCCGGAAACACCATATATTTT. Amino acids: CASSGYRASGNTIYF.

This clone was found many times. The chain has TRBV29-1 and TRBJ2-1; possible D gene TRBD1, 5 bases. Trimming left V 0 bases short and J 2 bases short, with 14 bases between. The CDR3 totals 16 residues. CDR1 and CDR2 (germline): SQVTM, ANQGSEA. For the CDR3, the DNA is TGCAGCGTTGAAGATAAACAGGAATTTACCTACAATGAGCAGTTCTTC. The encoded protein is CSVEDKQEFTYNEQFF.

This clone is medium-sized. The CDR3 bases are TGTGCCAGCAGCTTACCGTGGGACAGCTCCTACGAGCAGTACTTC. It translates to CASSLPWDSSYEQYF. This sequence joins TRBV7-9 and TRBJ2-7, with 7 nucleotides matching TRBD1. Per the germline V gene, CDR1 is SEHNR and CDR2 is FQNEAQ (reference sequence). This CDR3 comprises 15 residues. Trimming at V came to 2 bases and at J to 0 bases, leaving 4 bases not matched to a gene. Filled out from reference TRBV7-9 and TRBJ2-7, the complete variable domain reads DTGVSQNPRHKITKRGQNVTFRCDPISEHNRLYWYRQTLGQGPEFLTYFQNEAQLEKSRLLSDRFSAERPKGSFSTLEIQRTEQGDSAMYLCASSLPWDSSYEQYFGPGTRLTVT.

The table lists this clone with many counts. The chain links TRBV5-6 to TRBJ2-7, with D unclear. V gave up 0 bases and J gave up 3 bases, with 7 bases separating them. Germline V gene lookup returns CDR1 SGHDT and CDR2 YYEEEE. The CDR3 covers 13 residues. The CDR3 sequence: CASSLASGYEQYF. In DNA, the CDR3 is TGTGCCAGCAGCTTGGCCTCAGGCTACGAGCAGTACTTC.

This clone came up many times. The J gene is TRBJ2-7, the V gene TRBV15; TRBD2 agrees at 7 bases. CDR1 is LNHNV and CDR2 is YYDKDF in the germline V gene (reference sequence). Germline trimming cut 2 bases from V and 7 bases from J; bases unmatched to any gene: 8. The CDR3 sequence is 14 residues long. The CDR3 sequence is CATSRSGGGGEQYF. The CDR3 nucleotides read TGTGCCACCAGCAGAAGTGGCGGGGGAGGTGAGCAGTACTTC.

This clone was found many times. The V and J genes are TRBV27 and TRBJ2-5; 10 nucleotides match TRBD2. The CDR3 extends over 14 amino acids. Germline V CDR1 and CDR2: MNHEY, SMNVEV (reference sequence). Trimming took 5 bases from V and 5 from J; bases not matched to a gene: 5. CDR3 amino acids: CASSAGTSVETQYF. The CDR3 DNA reads as TGTGCCAGCAGTGCCGGGACTAGCGTCGAGACCCAGTACTTC.

This clone appeared many times. CDR3 DNA: TGTGCCAGCAGCTTAGCCTGGGGGGGGATCACTGAAGCTTTCTTT. As protein: CASSLAWGGITEAFF. This rearrangement joins TRBV7-9 to TRBJ1-1, with a weak D call TRBD1 (5 bases). V was cut by 0 bases and J by 4 bases, with 12 bases left in between. This CDR3 has 15 residues. Germline V gives CDR1 SEHNR, CDR2 FQNEAQ (reference sequence).

This clone appeared many times. The chain recombines TRBV30 with TRBJ1-4; D not resolved. The germline CDR1 and CDR2 sequences are GTSNPN and SVGIG (reference sequence). The V gene lost 3 bases and the J gene lost 5 bases, with 13 bases spanning the gap. The CDR3 spans 14 residues. In DNA form, the CDR3 reads TGTGCCTGGAGCACTAGACCGATGAATGAAAAACTGTTTTTT. This encodes CAWSTRPMNEKLFF.

This clone was counted ten times or more. The V gene is TRBV7-3, the J gene TRBJ2-5; 9 positions agree with TRBD2. The trim removed 2 bases at V and 2 bases at J, leaving 0 bases unmatched. Germline V gives CDR1 SGHTA, CDR2 FQGTGA. This CDR3 is 14 amino acids long. As DNA, the CDR3 is TGTGCCAGCAGCTTAGCGGGGGGGCAAGAGACCCAGTACTTC. Protein product: CASSLAGGQETQYF. Filled out from reference TRBV7-3 and TRBJ2-5, the complete variable domain reads GAGVSQTPSNKVTEKGKYVELRCDPISGHTALYWYRQSLGQGPEFLIYFQGTGAADDSGLPNDRFFAVRPEGSVSTLKIQRTERGDSAVYLCASSLAGGQETQYFGPGTRLLVL.

This clone has only a few counts. The V gene is TRBV12-5, the J gene TRBJ2-2; TRBD1 matches at 7 bases. Germline V CDR1 and CDR2: LGHNT, FRNRAP. This CDR3 is built from 16 residues. After removal of 1 base from V and 6 bases from J, the junction contained 8 bases not matched to a gene. The CDR3 nucleotides read TGTGCTAGTGGTTTGGGCCGACAGGGTGGGGCCGGGGAGCTGTTTTTT. This encodes CASGLGRQGGAGELFF.

The chain is built from TRBV9 and TRBJ2-5; 7 bases align to TRBD1. The J call is doubtful: the DNA matches TRBJ2-7 better. This CDR3 spans 16 amino acids. CDR1 is SGDLS and CDR2 is YYNGEE in the germline V gene. CDR3 residues: CASSVGDLGQNYEQYF. CDR3 sequence (DNA): TGTGCCAGCAGCGTAGGAGACCTGGGACAGAACTACGAGCAGTACTTC.

There are many counts of this clone. The V and J genes are TRBV18 and TRBJ1-1, with 8 bases aligning to TRBD1. The V and J ends lost 6 bases and 1 base, in that order; junction bases with no gene match: 7. The CDR3 spans 15 residues. Germline V gives CDR1 KGHSH, CDR2 LQKENI. The CDR3 sequence: CASSKGQGRNTEAFF. For the CDR3, the DNA is TGTGCCAGCTCCAAAGGACAGGGTAGGAACACTGAAGCTTTCTTT.